This T cell receptor (beta chain) stems from a study of B cell selection in AIRE deficiency. Trimming at V came to 6 bases and at J to 5 bases, leaving 6 bases not matched to a gene. The CDR3 runs 14 residues. Assay: immunoSEQ multiplex PCR; the TCRdb copy retains only in-frame clones and omits some. There are about 24,000 clones in the sample; about 96% occur only once, and around 0.17% lies in the top ten. Sorting defined conventional CD4 T cells as CD4+CD127+. The receptor comes from a human donor in good health. Specimen: CD4+CD127+ conventional T cells sorted from PBMCs. This chain links TRBV23-1 with TRBJ1-2; TRBD1 matches 10 bases. TRBV23-1 is annotated as an ORF whose role is uncertain. The CDR3 here is CASSRQGAGYGYTF. CDR3 in DNA: TGCGCCAGCAGCCGACAGGGGGCAGGGTATGGCTACACCTTC.